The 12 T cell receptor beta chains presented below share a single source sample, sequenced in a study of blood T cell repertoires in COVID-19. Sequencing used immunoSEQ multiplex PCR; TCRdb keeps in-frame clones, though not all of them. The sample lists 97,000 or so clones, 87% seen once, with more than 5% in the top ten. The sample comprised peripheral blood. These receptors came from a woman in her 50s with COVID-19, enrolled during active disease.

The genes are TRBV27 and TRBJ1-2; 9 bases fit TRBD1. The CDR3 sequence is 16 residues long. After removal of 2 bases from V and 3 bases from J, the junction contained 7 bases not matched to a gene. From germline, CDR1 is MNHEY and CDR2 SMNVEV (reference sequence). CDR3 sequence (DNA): TGTGCCAGCAGTTTAAAGGGGACAGGGCCCCACTATGGCTACACCTTC. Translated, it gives CASSLKGTGPHYGYTF.

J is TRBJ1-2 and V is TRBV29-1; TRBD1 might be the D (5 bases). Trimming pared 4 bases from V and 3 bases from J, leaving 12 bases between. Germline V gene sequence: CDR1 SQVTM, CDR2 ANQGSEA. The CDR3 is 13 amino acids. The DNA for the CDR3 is TGCAGCGTTGCGGCAGGGTTGGACTATGGCTACACCTTC. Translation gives CSVAAGLDYGYTF. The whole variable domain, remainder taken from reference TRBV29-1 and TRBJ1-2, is SAVISQKPSRDICQRGTSLTIQCQVDSQVTMMFWYRQQPGQSLTLIATANQGSEATYESGFVIDKFPISRPNLTFSTLTVSNMSPEDSSIYLCSVAAGLDYGYTFGSGTRLTVV.

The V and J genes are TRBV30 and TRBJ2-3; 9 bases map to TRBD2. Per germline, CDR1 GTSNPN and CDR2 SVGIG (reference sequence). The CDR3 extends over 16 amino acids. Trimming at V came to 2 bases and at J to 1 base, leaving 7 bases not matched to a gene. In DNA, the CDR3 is TGTGCCTGGAGTAAGGGACTAGCCGGGGGCACAGATACGCAGTATTTT. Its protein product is CAWSKGLAGGTDTQYF. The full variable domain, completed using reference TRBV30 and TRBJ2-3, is SQTIHQWPATLVQPVGSPLSLECTVEGTSNPNLYWYRQAAGRGLQLLFYSVGIGQISSEVPQNLSASRPQDRQFILSSKKLLLSDSGFYLCAWSKGLAGGTDTQYFGPGTRLTVL.

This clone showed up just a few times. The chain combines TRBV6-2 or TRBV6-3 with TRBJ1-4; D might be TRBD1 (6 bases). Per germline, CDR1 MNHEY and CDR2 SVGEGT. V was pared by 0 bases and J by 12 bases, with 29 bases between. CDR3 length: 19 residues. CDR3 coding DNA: TGTGCCAGCAGTTACTCGGGGGCAGGCCCGTCGGTTGGGAAACTGGAACTGTTTTTT. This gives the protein CASSYSGAGPSVGKLELFF.

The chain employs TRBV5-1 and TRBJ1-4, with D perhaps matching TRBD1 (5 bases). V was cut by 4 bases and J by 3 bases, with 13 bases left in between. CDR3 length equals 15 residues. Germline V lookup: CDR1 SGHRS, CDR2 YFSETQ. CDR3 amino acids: CASSPLGHANEKLFF. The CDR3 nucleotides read TGCGCCAGCAGCCCTCTTGGACACGCTAATGAAAAACTGTTTTTT.

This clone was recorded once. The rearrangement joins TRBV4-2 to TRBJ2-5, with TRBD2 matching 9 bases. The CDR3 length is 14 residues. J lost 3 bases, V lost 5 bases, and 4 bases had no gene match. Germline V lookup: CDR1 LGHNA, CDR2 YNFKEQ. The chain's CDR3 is CASSDSGGKETQYF. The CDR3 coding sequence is TGTGCCAGCAGCGATAGCGGGGGAAAAGAGACCCAGTACTTC.

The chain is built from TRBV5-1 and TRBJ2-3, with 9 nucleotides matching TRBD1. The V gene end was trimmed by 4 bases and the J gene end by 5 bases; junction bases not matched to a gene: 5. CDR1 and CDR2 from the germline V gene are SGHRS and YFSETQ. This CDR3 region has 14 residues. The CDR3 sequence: CASSTGTGRDTQYF. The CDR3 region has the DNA TGCGCCAGCAGCACCGGGACAGGGAGAGATACGCAGTATTTT.

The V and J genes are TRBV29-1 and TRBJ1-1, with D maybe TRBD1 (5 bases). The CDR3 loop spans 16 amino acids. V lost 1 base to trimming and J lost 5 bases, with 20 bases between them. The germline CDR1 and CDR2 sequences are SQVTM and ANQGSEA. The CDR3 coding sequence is TGCAGCGTTGAAGGAAGATGGGGGAGGCAAGATACTGAAGCTTTCTTT. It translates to CSVEGRWGRQDTEAFF.

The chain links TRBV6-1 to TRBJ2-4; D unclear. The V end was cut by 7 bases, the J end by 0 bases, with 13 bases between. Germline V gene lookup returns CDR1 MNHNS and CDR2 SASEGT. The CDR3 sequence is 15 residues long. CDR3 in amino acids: CASMEQLLAKNIQYF. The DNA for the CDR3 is TGTGCCAGCATGGAACAGCTGTTAGCCAAAAACATTCAGTACTTC.

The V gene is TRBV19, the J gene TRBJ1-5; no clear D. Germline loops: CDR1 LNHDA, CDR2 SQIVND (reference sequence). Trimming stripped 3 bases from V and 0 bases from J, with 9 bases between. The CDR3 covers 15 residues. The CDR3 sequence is CASSIRGRSNQPQHF. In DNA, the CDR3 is TGTGCCAGTAGTATCCGGGGTCGTAGCAATCAGCCCCAGCATTTT.

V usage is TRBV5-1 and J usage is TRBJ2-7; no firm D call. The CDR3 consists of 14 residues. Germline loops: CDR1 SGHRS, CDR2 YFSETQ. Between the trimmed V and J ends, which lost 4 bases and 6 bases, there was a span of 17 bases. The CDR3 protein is CASSAVDRGFEQYF. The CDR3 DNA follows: TGCGCCAGCAGCGCGGTAGACCGAGGTTTCGAGCAGTACTTC.

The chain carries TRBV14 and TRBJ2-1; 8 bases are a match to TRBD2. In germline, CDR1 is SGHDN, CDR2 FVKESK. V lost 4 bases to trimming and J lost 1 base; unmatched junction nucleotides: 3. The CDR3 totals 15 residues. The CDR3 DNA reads TGTGCCAGCAGCCCCCGGGGGGGGTCCTACAATGAGCAGTTCTTC. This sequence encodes CASSPRGGSYNEQFF. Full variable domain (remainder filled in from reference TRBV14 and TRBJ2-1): EAGVTQFPSHSVIEKGQTVTLRCDPISGHDNLYWYRRVMGKEIKFLLHFVKESKQDESGMPNNRFLAERTGGTYSTLKVQPAELEDSGVYFCASSPRGGSYNEQFFGPGTRLTVL.